Presented here are 4 T cell receptor beta chains from one specimen sequenced in a study of shared clonotypes between healthy human individuals. Produced via immunoSEQ multiplex PCR; TCRdb's table is partial and in-frame only. This table holds 150,000 to 200,000 clones, roughly 91% found once. Sequenced sample: naive CD4+ T cells sorted from blood. Subset of the sample: CD45RA+ positively selected. The receptors come from a woman in her thirties in good health.

V and J are TRBV28 and TRBJ2-5, with 8 bases matching TRBD1. Germline trimming cut 9 bases from V and 0 bases from J; bases unmatched to any gene: 9. The CDR3 totals 15 residues. Germline values: CDR1 MDHEN, CDR2 SYDVKM. CDR3 DNA sequence: TGTGCCAGTCAGGGGGCAGGCCCGTACCAAGAGACCCAGTACTTC. Protein: CASQGAGPYQETQYF.

The chain recombines TRBV11-2 with TRBJ1-2; the D is unclear. V lost 5 bases and J 3 bases, leaving 13 bases between the germline ends. The CDR3 covers 14 residues. The germline V gene has CDR1 SGHAT and CDR2 FQNNGV. CDR3 sequence (DNA): TGTGCCAGCAGCCCCCCCCTCGAGGACTATGGCTACACCTTC. Translated: CASSPPLEDYGYTF.

The rearrangement joins TRBV27 to TRBJ1-4; D is ambiguous. The V gene's germline CDR1 is MNHEY and CDR2 SMNVEV (reference sequence). Trimming removed 2 bases at V and 8 bases at J, with 15 bases between. This CDR3 has 15 amino acids. The CDR3 loop is CASSLRPGPGEKLFF. CDR3 DNA sequence: TGTGCCAGCAGTTTACGCCCAGGCCCCGGAGAAAAACTGTTTTTT.

The V gene is TRBV10-3, the J gene TRBJ2-7, with no clear D. The germline CDR1 and CDR2 sequences are ENHRY and SYGVKD. CDR3 size: 12 residues. Trimming stripped 6 bases from V and 5 bases from J, with 11 bases between. DNA for the CDR3: TGTGCCATCAGCCCAGAAAGGAACGAGCAGTACTTC. Protein product: CAISPERNEQYF.